This T cell receptor (beta chain) was identified in a study of blood T cell repertoires in COVID-19. The assay was immunoSEQ multiplex PCR, and TCRdb's table has in-frame clones only and misses some. The sample contains approximately 340,000 clones, 91% of which appear only once. Trimming removed 1 base at V and 6 bases at J, with 10 bases between. There are 13 residues in the CDR3. Germline-derived CDR1 and CDR2 are GTSNPN and SVGIG (reference sequence). The chain recombines TRBV30 with TRBJ1-5; D possibly corresponds to TRBD1 (5 bases). The sequence derives from a woman aged 35 to 49 who had been exposed to COVID-19. Sequenced material: PBMCs or T cells enriched from blood (not recorded which). The CDR3 nucleotides read TGTGCCTGGAGTGCGACCCAGGGTCAGCCCCAGCATTTT. It encodes CAWSATQGQPQHF.